Listed below are T cell receptor beta chains from one sample, sequenced in a study of PD-1 blockade in classical Hodgkin lymphoma. Clones were sequenced by immunoSEQ multiplex PCR, and TCRdb holds only the in-frame ones, with some missing. This table holds 120,000 to 150,000 clones, 78% found once. Sequences were derived from peripheral blood mononuclear cells (PBMCs), sampled before the second cycle of nivolumab. These receptors all come from a human donor with classical Hodgkin lymphoma. Each CDR3 is given with its conserved first and last residue. D genes are given only for firm matches. Rows give clone size only sometimes, using once, few, many, or a class for an expanded clone.

TRBV7-9	TRBJ1-4	TRBD1	NA	CASSLGTGGEKLFF	TGTGCCAGCAGCTTAGGAACAGGGGGTGAAAAACTGTTTTTT
TRBV19	TRBJ1-2	NA	NA	CASSIHQKRVNYGYTF	TGTGCCAGTAGTATACACCAGAAGCGGGTAAACTATGGCTACACCTTC
TRBV7-9	TRBJ1-2	NA	NA	CASSRIDPLNYGYTF	TGTGCCAGCAGCAGAATCGACCCCCTGAACTATGGCTACACCTTC
TRBV11-3	TRBJ2-2	NA	once	CASSLGRWGQDTGELFF	TGTGCCAGCAGCTTAGGCCGGTGGGGGCAGGACACCGGGGAGCTGTTTTTT
TRBV7-8	TRBJ1-1	NA	NA	CASSLRDTEAFF	TGTGCCAGCAGCTTAAGGGACACTGAAGCTTTCTTT
TRBV5-4	TRBJ2-3	TRBD2	NA	CASSFTGGGTDTQYF	TGTGCCAGCAGCTTCACGGGAGGAGGCACAGATACGCAGTATTTT
TRBV6-5	TRBJ1-5	NA	NA	CASSYRMDSNQPQHF	TGTGCCAGCAGTTACCGGATGGATAGCAATCAGCCCCAGCATTTT
TRBV2	TRBJ1-6	NA	NA	CASRFRNSPLHF	TGTGCCTCCCGTTTTAGGAATTCACCCCTCCACTTT
TRBV19	TRBJ2-7	TRBD2	NA	CASSIDLPSGLSYEQYF	TGTGCCAGTAGTATAGATCTCCCTAGCGGATTATCCTACGAGCAGTACTTC
TRBV2	TRBJ2-3	TRBD2	NA	CASRTGLASTDTQYF	TGTGCCAGCAGAACGGGACTAGCCAGCACAGATACGCAGTATTTT
TRBV4-2	TRBJ1-3	NA	few	CASSHTVGNTIYF	TGTGCCAGCAGCCATACGGTAGGAAACACCATATATTTT
TRBV9	TRBJ1-4	NA	NA	CASSVSGNEKLFF	TGTGCCAGCAGCGTTTCCGGGAATGAAAAACTGTTTTTT
TRBV18	TRBJ2-4	NA	NA	CASSPPDGWDIQYF	TGTGCCAGCTCACCACCGGACGGGTGGGACATTCAGTACTTC
TRBV18	TRBJ2-5	NA	NA	CASSPLDSTETQYF	TGTGCCAGCTCACCGCTCGATTCTACAGAGACCCAGTACTTC
TRBV9	TRBJ2-7	TRBD2	NA	CASSVAGGASGVYEQYF	TGTGCCAGCAGCGTAGCGGGCGGGGCTAGCGGGGTCTACGAGCAGTACTTC
TRBV2	TRBJ2-5	NA	NA	CASEIQETQYF	TGTGCCAGCGAGATCCAAGAGACCCAGTACTTC
TRBV7-3	TRBJ2-2	TRBD2	NA	CASSPDPAGGTGELFF	TGTGCCAGCAGCCCCGACCCCGCGGGAGGTACCGGGGAGCTGTTTTTT
TRBV5-6	TRBJ2-7	NA	NA	CASSLVGGYEQYF	TGTGCCAGCAGCTTAGTTGGGGGCTACGAGCAGTACTTC
TRBV7-2	TRBJ2-1	NA	NA	CASSLGGGASNEQFF	TGTGCCAGCAGCTTAGGAGGCGGGGCAAGCAATGAGCAGTTCTTC
TRBV7-3	TRBJ1-1	TRBD1	NA	CASSLEQGRGNTEAFF	TGTGCCAGCAGCTTAGAACAGGGGCGGGGGAACACTGAAGCTTTCTTT
TRBV7-9	TRBJ2-3	TRBD2	NA	CASSLVARTSSTQYF	TGTGCCAGCAGCTTAGTGGCCCGGACTAGCTCTACGCAGTATTTT
TRBV28	TRBJ2-7	NA	NA	CASSFGIYEQYF	TGTGCCAGCAGTTTTGGAATCTACGAGCAGTACTTC
TRBV10-3	TRBJ1-4	TRBD1	NA	CAIGDRGNEKLFF	TGTGCCATCGGGGACAGGGGAAATGAAAAACTGTTTTTT
TRBV18	TRBJ2-3	NA	NA	CASSPVGTTDTQYF	TGTGCCAGCTCACCCGTAGGGACAACAGATACGCAGTATTTT
TRBV6-6	TRBJ1-1	NA	few	CASSYDLWGGDTEAFF	TGTGCCAGCAGTTACGACCTTTGGGGGGGGGACACTGAAGCTTTCTTT
TRBV28	TRBJ2-1	NA	NA	CASPPSGRYSYNEQFF	TGTGCCAGCCCCCCCTCCGGCAGGTACTCCTACAATGAGCAGTTCTTC
TRBV28	TRBJ2-3	TRBD1	NA	CASSLWAGTDSSTDTQYF	TGTGCCAGCAGTTTATGGGCCGGGACAGACTCTAGCACAGATACGCAGTATTTT
TRBV5-6	TRBJ2-3	NA	NA	CASSLSADTQYF	TGTGCCAGCAGCTTGTCGGCAGATACGCAGTATTTT
TRBV19	TRBJ1-2	NA	NA	CASSIRGGYGYTF	TGTGCCAGTAGTATTCGGGGGGGCTATGGCTACACCTTC
TRBV28	TRBJ2-7	NA	NA	CASSFPAKRIVGYEQYF	TGTGCCAGCAGTTTCCCCGCCAAACGAATCGTCGGGTACGAGCAGTACTTC
TRBV4-1	TRBJ2-7	TRBD2	NA	CASSLGSSGGYEQYF	TGCGCCAGCAGCTTAGGGAGTAGCGGGGGTTACGAGCAGTACTTC
TRBV29-1	TRBJ2-2	NA	NA	CSVATGKAGELFF	TGCAGCGTTGCAACGGGGAAGGCCGGGGAGCTGTTTTTT
TRBV6-5	TRBJ2-2	NA	NA	CASSLWENTGELFF	TGTGCCAGCAGTTTGTGGGAGAACACCGGGGAGCTGTTTTTT
TRBV6-5	TRBJ2-7	NA	NA	CASSSQGGSYEQYF	TGTGCCAGCAGTTCCCAGGGGGGGTCCTACGAGCAGTACTTC
TRBV10-3	TRBJ1-5	NA	once	CAISDRADSNQPQHF	TGTGCCATCAGTGACAGGGCGGATAGCAATCAGCCCCAGCATTTT
TRBV7-9	TRBJ2-5	TRBD1	NA	CASSASPGTGLFQETQYF	TGTGCCAGCAGTGCCTCTCCCGGGACAGGGCTTTTCCAAGAGACCCAGTACTTC
TRBV6-5	TRBJ1-2	NA	NA	CASSFTGSYGYTF	TGTGCCAGCAGTTTCACAGGGAGCTATGGCTACACCTTC
TRBV28	TRBJ2-3	NA	once	CASSSHPGVTLSTDTQYF	TGTGCCAGCAGTTCCCACCCAGGGGTTACCCTTAGCACAGATACGCAGTATTTT
TRBV9	TRBJ1-2	TRBD1	NA	CASSVVGGNYGYTF	TGTGCCAGCAGCGTAGTAGGGGGCAACTATGGCTACACCTTC
TRBV6-5	TRBJ1-2	TRBD1	once	CASSRDRLTYGYTF	TGTGCCAGCAGTCGGGACAGGCTCACCTATGGCTACACCTTC
TRBV7-8	TRBJ2-3	NA	NA	CASSLGYRSGTDTQYF	TGTGCCAGCAGCTTAGGGTATAGATCGGGCACAGATACGCAGTATTTT
TRBV7-2	TRBJ2-4	NA	NA	CASNSPTQAKNIQYF	TGTGCCAGCAATAGTCCAACACAAGCCAAAAACATTCAGTACTTC
TRBV1	TRBJ1-1	NA	NA	CTSRDGGTEAFF	TGCACCAGCAGAGACGGGGGGACTGAAGCTTTCTTT
TRBV7-6	TRBJ2-3	TRBD2	NA	CASSVLAGDTDTQYF	TGTGCCAGCAGCGTATTAGCGGGGGACACAGATACGCAGTATTTT
TRBV28	TRBJ2-1	NA	once	CASRVQGGLNEQFF	TGTGCCAGCAGGGTGCAGGGGGGGCTTAATGAGCAGTTCTTC
TRBV10-3	TRBJ2-7	TRBD1	few	CAITSGTGAYEQYF	TGTGCCATCACCTCCGGGACAGGGGCCTACGAGCAGTACTTC
TRBV5-4	TRBJ2-5	TRBD1	few	CASSSRTGAQETQYF	TGTGCCAGCAGCTCCCGGACAGGGGCCCAAGAGACCCAGTACTTC
TRBV5-1	TRBJ2-4	TRBD1	NA	CASSFSSGQGSIQYF	TGCGCCAGCAGCTTTTCCTCAGGACAGGGGAGCATTCAGTACTTC
TRBV7-6	TRBJ2-7	TRBD1	NA	CASSLGQGAVYEQYF	TGTGCCAGCAGCCTGGGACAGGGGGCAGTCTACGAGCAGTACTTC
TRBV16	TRBJ1-2	TRBD1	NA	CASSIPGTGGHYGYTF	TGTGCCAGCAGCATTCCCGGGACAGGTGGCCACTATGGCTACACCTTC
TRBV18	TRBJ2-5	NA	NA	CASSPAPLETQYF	TGTGCCAGCTCACCCGCTCCCCTAGAGACCCAGTACTTC